The 19 T cell receptor beta chains in this list originate from one sample, sequenced in a study of CD8 T cells in Susac syndrome. Random-hexamer reverse transcription was applied to roughly 0.45 to 1 ug RNA. Each CDR3 protein is one row after TCRdb ran MiXCR on the immunoSEQ multiplex PCR reads. Of around 170,000 distinct CDR3 sequences in the sample, just under 95% were seen once. Sequencing was carried out using CD8+ T cells from PBMCs. The receptors were gathered from a human donor with Susac syndrome.

The chain combines TRBV27 with TRBJ1-5; 7 bases are shared with TRBD1. V dropped 0 bases and J dropped 6; count of bases not matched to a gene: 5. Germline V gene data show CDR1 as MNHEY and CDR2 as SMNVEV (reference sequence). The CDR3 is made up of 15 amino acids. CDR3 coding DNA: TGTGCCAGCAGTTTATCGACGGCAGGGGGTCAGCCCCAGCATTTT. Amino acids: CASSLSTAGGQPQHF.

This chain uses TRBV9 with TRBJ2-2; 8 positions agree with TRBD2. The junction had 9 bases not matched to a gene; V was cut back by 4 bases and J by 7 bases. Germline loops: CDR1 SGDLS, CDR2 YYNGEE. The CDR3 consists of 15 residues. The CDR3, as DNA: TGTGCCAGCAGCATCACCGGGACTAGATACGGGGAGCTGTTTTTT. Amino acids: CASSITGTRYGELFF. The complete variable domain, with remaining parts taken from reference TRBV9 and TRBJ2-2, reads DSGVTQTPKHLITATGQRVTLRCSPRSGDLSVYWYQQSLDQGLQFLIQYYNGEERAKGNILERFSAQQFPDLHSELNLSSLELGDSALYFCASSITGTRYGELFFGEGSRLTVL.

The rearrangement joins TRBV29-1 to TRBJ2-3, with D perhaps being TRBD1 or TRBD2 (6 bases each). CDR1 and CDR2 from the germline V gene are SQVTM and ANQGSEA. V dropped 7 bases and J dropped 0 bases, with 23 bases sitting between them. The CDR3 runs 17 residues. The chain's CDR3 is CSGWGTSGQGSTDTQYF. DNA of the CDR3: TGCAGCGGTTGGGGGACTTCGGGGCAGGGGAGCACAGATACGCAGTATTTT.

The chain uses TRBV4-1 and TRBJ2-5; TRBD1 is a possible D gene (6 bases). Trimming took 2 bases from V and 3 from J, leaving 13 bases between them. The V gene's germline CDR1 is MGHRA and CDR2 YSYEKL. This CDR3 is built from 15 residues. CDR3 nucleotide sequence: TGCGCCAGCAGCCAACTGGGGGCCTTAAAAGAGACCCAGTACTTC. This sequence encodes CASSQLGALKETQYF.

The chain combines TRBV15 with TRBJ2-3, with TRBD2 as a possible D gene (6 bases). This CDR3 spans 13 amino acids. The V end lost 6 bases, the J end lost 2 bases, and 9 bases lay between the germline ends. Germline V lookup: CDR1 LNHNV, CDR2 YYDKDF (reference sequence). CDR3 region: CATSTGDTDTQYF. The DNA of the CDR3 is TGTGCCACCAGTACGGGAGACACAGATACGCAGTATTTT.

This clonotype was found once. The V gene is TRBV9, the J gene TRBJ2-7; TRBD1 matches 11 bases. The J segment lost 6 bases and the V segment lost 3 bases, leaving 5 bases of the junction unmatched. This CDR3 is 14 amino acids long. Germline V gene lookup returns CDR1 SGDLS and CDR2 YYNGEE. The CDR3 DNA reads TGTGCCAGCAGCGCACCCGGGACAGGGGGCGAGCAGTACTTC. Protein: CASSAPGTGGEQYF.

V and J are TRBV11-2 and TRBJ2-7, with D perhaps TRBD2 (6 bases). CDR1 is SGHAT and CDR2 is FQNNGV in the germline V gene. V lost 4 bases, J lost 3 bases, and 7 bases lay in between. CDR3 length equals 12 residues. The CDR3 DNA reads TGTGCCAGCAGCTGGGACTTCTACGAGCAGTACTTC. Residues: CASSWDFYEQYF.

This chain links TRBV3-1 with TRBJ2-1; TRBD2 is a possible D gene (6 bases). The CDR3 spans 17 residues. CDR1 is LGHDT, CDR2 YNNKEL, per germline (reference sequence). With 1 base removed from V and 4 bases from J, the gap between germline ends came to 17 bases. CDR3 bases: TGTGCCAGCAGCCAAGGGGTAGCGGTCATTACATACAATGAGCAGTTCTTC. Translating it yields CASSQGVAVITYNEQFF.

The chain combines TRBV6-5 with TRBJ2-7; TRBD1 matches 11 bases. The CDR3 totals 15 residues. V shed 0 bases and J 4 bases; nucleotides not matched to a gene: 2. The germline gives CDR1 MNHEY, CDR2 SVGAGI. The CDR3 here is CASSYSGQGVYEQYF. The CDR3 DNA reads TGTGCCAGCAGTTACTCGGGACAGGGGGTTTACGAGCAGTACTTC.

The chain links TRBV25-1 to TRBJ2-3, with 7 positions matching TRBD1. V trimming: 5 bases; J trimming: 6 bases; junction bases outside the gene matches: 8. Germline CDR1 is MGHDK and CDR2 is SYGVNS. The CDR3 is made up of 14 amino acids. CDR3 loop: CASSFPLQGDTQYF. CDR3 bases: TGTGCCAGCAGTTTCCCTCTACAGGGGGATACGCAGTATTTT.

The chain is built from TRBV11-2 and TRBJ2-3, with D uncertain. Germline V lookup: CDR1 SGHAT, CDR2 FQNNGV. The V end lost 4 bases, the J end lost 8 bases, and 10 bases lay between the germline ends. The CDR3 sequence is 12 residues long. CDR3 coding DNA: TGTGCCAGCAGCTCATACTCCCGTACGCAGTATTTT. It translates to CASSSYSRTQYF.

The chain links TRBV6-1 to TRBJ2-3, with TRBD2 identical over 9 bases. This CDR3 spans 17 amino acids. Germline V gene sequence: CDR1 MNHNS, CDR2 SASEGT. The V and J ends lost 5 bases and 0 bases, in that order; junction bases with no gene match: 9. In nucleotides, the CDR3 is TGTGCCAGCAGTCCACGACTAGCGGAGTCTAGCACAGATACGCAGTATTTT. Translation gives CASSPRLAESSTDTQYF.

V gene TRBV27 combines with J gene TRBJ2-3; 8 bases line up with TRBD2. Looked up from germline, CDR1 is MNHEY and CDR2 is SMNVEV (reference sequence). This CDR3 has 15 amino acids. Trimming took 4 bases from V and 5 from J; bases not matched to a gene: 8. The CDR3 spells CASSYLRGGQDTQYF. The CDR3 DNA reads TGTGCCAGCAGTTACCTCCGGGGGGGACAAGATACGCAGTATTTT.

This chain joins TRBV20-1 and TRBJ2-7, with D tentatively TRBD2 (7 bases). CDR1 is DFQATT, CDR2 SNEGSKA, per germline (reference sequence). This CDR3 contains 16 residues. V gave up 1 base and J gave up 0 bases, with 16 bases separating them. The CDR3 region has the DNA TGCAGTGCTAGAGTCCTACGTCGGGGGGCCTCCTACGAGCAGTACTTC. The encoded protein is CSARVLRRGASYEQYF.

The V and J genes are TRBV29-1 and TRBJ1-3; 9 bases are a match to TRBD1. After removal of 6 bases from V and 5 bases from J, the junction contained 5 bases not matched to a gene. This CDR3 has 13 residues. Germline V CDR1 and CDR2: SQVTM, ANQGSEA. CDR3 in amino acids: CSVRTGARNTIYF. DNA for the CDR3: TGCAGCGTAAGGACAGGGGCGAGAAACACCATATATTTT.

J is TRBJ1-5 and V is TRBV20-1; D remains ambiguous. Germline lookup yields CDR1 DFQATT and CDR2 SNEGSKA (reference sequence). The CDR3 totals 16 residues. Trimming stripped 3 bases from V and 3 bases from J, with 18 bases between. CDR3 sequence: CSAREKQWGFNQPQHF. The CDR3 DNA reads TGCAGTGCTAGGGAAAAACAGTGGGGATTCAATCAGCCCCAGCATTTT.

The J gene is TRBJ2-7, the V gene TRBV13; D is uncertain. Germline V gives CDR1 PRHDT, CDR2 FYEKMQ (reference sequence). The CDR3 runs 13 residues. Between the trimmed V and J ends, which lost 0 bases and 2 bases, there was a span of 5 bases. The CDR3 sequence: CASSLGRTYEQYF. The CDR3 nucleotides read TGTGCCAGCAGCTTAGGCCGAACCTACGAGCAGTACTTC.

The gene calls are TRBV19 and TRBJ2-1; D possibly corresponds to TRBD1 (5 bases). The germline V and J ends were trimmed by 5 bases and 8 bases, with 13 bases remaining between them. This CDR3 is built from 13 residues. Germline values: CDR1 LNHDA, CDR2 SQIVND (reference sequence). The CDR3 loop is CASSLRGRDEQFF. CDR3 DNA sequence: TGTGCCAGTAGTCTTAGGGGCCGCGATGAGCAGTTCTTC.

The chain employs TRBV11-2 and TRBJ2-7; unclear D gene. This CDR3 contains 13 residues. Trimming removed 5 bases at V and 9 bases at J, with 17 bases between. Germline CDR1 SGHAT, CDR2 FQNNGV. CDR3: CASSPIAGQGQYF. The CDR3 DNA is TGTGCCAGCAGCCCTATAGCCGGGCAAGGGCAGTACTTC.